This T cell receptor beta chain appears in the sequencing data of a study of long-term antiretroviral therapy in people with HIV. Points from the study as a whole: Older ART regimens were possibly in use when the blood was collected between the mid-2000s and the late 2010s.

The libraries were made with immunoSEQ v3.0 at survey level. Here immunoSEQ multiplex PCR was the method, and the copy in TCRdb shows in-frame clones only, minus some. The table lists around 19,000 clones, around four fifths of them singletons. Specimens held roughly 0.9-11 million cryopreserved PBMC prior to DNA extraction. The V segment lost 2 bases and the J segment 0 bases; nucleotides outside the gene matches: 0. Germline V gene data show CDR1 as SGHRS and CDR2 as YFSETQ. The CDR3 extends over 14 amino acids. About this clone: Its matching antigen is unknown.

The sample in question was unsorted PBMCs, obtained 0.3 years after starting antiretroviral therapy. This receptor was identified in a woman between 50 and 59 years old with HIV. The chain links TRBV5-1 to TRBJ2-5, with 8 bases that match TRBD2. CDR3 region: CASSFSGNQETQYF. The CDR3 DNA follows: TGCGCCAGCAGCTTTAGCGGGAACCAAGAGACCCAGTACTTC. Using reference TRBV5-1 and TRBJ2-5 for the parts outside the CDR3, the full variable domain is KAGVTQTPRYLIKTRGQQVTLSCSPISGHRSVSWYQQTPGQGLQFLFEYFSETQRNKGNFPGRFSGRQFSNSRSEMNVSTLELGDSALYLCASSFSGNQETQYFGPGTRLLVL.